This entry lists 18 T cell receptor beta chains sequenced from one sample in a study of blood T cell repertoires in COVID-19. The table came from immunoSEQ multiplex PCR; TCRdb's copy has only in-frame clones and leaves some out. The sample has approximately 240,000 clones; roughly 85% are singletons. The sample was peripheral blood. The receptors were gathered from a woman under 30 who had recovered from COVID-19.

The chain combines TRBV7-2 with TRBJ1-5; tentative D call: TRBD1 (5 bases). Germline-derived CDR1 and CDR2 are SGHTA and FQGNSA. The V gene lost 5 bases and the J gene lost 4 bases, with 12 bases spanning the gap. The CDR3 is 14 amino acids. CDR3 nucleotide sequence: TGTGCCAGCAGCCTCGGGGGGGGAAATCAGCCCCAGCATTTT. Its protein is CASSLGGGNQPQHF.

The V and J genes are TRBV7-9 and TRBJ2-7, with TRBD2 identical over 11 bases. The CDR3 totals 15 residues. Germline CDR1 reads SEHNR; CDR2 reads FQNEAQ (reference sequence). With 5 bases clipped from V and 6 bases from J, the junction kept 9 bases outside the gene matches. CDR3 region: CASSRPLAGVGEQYF. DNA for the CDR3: TGTGCCAGCAGCCGCCCACTAGCGGGAGTTGGCGAGCAGTACTTC.

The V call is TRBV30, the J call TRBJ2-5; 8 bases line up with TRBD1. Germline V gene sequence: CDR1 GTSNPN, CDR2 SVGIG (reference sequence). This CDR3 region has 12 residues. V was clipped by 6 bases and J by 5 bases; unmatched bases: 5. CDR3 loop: CACHPGGETQYF. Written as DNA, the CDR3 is TGTGCCTGCCATCCAGGGGGCGAGACCCAGTACTTC.

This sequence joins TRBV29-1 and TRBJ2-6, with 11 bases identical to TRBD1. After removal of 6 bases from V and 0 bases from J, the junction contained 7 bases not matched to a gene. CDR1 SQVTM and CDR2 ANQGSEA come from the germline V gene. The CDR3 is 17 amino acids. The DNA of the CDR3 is TGCAGCGTCGCTCTCGGGACAGGGGGCTCTGGGGCCAACGTCCTGACTTTC. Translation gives CSVALGTGGSGANVLTF. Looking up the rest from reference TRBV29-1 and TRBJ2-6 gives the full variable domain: SAVISQKPSRDICQRGTSLTIQCQVDSQVTMMFWYRQQPGQSLTLIATANQGSEATYESGFVIDKFPISRPNLTFSTLTVSNMSPEDSSIYLCSVALGTGGSGANVLTFGAGSRLTVL.

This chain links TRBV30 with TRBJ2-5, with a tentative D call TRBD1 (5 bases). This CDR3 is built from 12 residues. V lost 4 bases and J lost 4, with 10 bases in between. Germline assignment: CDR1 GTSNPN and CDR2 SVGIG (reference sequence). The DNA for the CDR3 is TGTGCCTGGAACCAGGGCACAGAGACCCAGTACTTC. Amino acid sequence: CAWNQGTETQYF.

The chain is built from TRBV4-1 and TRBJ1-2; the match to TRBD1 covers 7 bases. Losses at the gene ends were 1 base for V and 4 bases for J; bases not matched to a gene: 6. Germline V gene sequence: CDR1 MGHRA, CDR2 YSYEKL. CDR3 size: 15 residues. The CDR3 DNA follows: TGCGCCAGCAGCCAAGTCTGGGACAGAGTCTATGGCTACACCTTC. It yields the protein CASSQVWDRVYGYTF.

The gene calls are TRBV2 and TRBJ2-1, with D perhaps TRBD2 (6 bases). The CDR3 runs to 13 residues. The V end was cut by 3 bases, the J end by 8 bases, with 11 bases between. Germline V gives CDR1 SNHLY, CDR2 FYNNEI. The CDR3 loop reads CASSDGSRDEQFF. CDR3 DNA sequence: TGTGCCAGCAGTGACGGGAGTCGGGATGAGCAGTTCTTC. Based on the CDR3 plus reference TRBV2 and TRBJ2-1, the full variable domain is EPEVTQTPSHQVTQMGQEVILRCVPISNHLYFYWYRQILGQKVEFLVSFYNNEISEKSEIFDDQFSVERPDGSNFTLKIRSTKLEDSAMYFCASSDGSRDEQFFGPGTRLTVL.

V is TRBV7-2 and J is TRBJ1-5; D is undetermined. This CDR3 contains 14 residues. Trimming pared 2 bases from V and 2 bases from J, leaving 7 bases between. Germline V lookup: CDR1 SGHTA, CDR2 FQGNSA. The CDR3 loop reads CASSLNGGNQPQHF. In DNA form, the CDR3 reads TGTGCCAGCAGCTTAAACGGGGGCAATCAGCCCCAGCATTTT.

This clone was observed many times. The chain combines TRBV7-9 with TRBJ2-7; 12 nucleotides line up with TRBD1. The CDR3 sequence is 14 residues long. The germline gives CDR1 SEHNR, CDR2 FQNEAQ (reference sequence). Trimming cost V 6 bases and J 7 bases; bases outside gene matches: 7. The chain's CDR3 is CASSSGQGAREQYF. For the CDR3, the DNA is TGTGCCAGCAGTTCGGGACAGGGGGCGCGAGAGCAGTACTTC.

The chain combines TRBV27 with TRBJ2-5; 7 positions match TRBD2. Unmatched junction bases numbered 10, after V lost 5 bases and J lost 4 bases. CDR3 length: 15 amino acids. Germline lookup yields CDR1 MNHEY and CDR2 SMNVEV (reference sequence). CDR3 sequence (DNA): TGTGCCAGCAGTATCTCGAGCGGGGCGGTAGAGACCCAGTACTTC. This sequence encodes CASSISSGAVETQYF.

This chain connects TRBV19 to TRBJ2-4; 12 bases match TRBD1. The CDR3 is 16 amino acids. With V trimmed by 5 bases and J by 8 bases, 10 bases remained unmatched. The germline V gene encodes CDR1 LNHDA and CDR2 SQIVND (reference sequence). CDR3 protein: CASSVHRDRGRHIQYF. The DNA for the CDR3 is TGTGCCAGTAGTGTCCACCGGGACAGGGGGCGACACATTCAGTACTTC.

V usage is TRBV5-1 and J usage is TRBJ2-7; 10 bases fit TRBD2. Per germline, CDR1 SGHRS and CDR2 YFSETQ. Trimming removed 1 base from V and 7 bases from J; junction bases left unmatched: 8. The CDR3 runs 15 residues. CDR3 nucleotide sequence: TGCGCCAGCAGCTTGAGTCTAGCGGGAGTAGGTGAGCAGTACTTC. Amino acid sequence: CASSLSLAGVGEQYF.

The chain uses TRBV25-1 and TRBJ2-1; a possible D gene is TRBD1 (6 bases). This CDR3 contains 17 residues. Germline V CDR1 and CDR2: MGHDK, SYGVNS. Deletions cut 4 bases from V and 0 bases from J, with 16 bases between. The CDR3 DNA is TGTGCCAGCAGTGGACGACAGGTCCGAAGCTCCTACAATGAGCAGTTCTTC. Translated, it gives CASSGRQVRSSYNEQFF.

CDR3 nucleotides: TGCGCCAGCAGTCCTCTAGCGGGAGCCTACAATGAGCAGTTCTTC. This gives the protein CASSPLAGAYNEQFF. V is TRBV5-1 and J is TRBJ2-1, with TRBD2 identical over 10 bases. The CDR3 consists of 15 residues. The V gene's germline CDR1 is SGHRS and CDR2 YFSETQ. The ends lost 5 bases at V and 2 bases at J; junction bases unmatched: 4. The full variable domain, rest sourced from reference TRBV5-1 and TRBJ2-1, is KAGVTQTPRYLIKTRGQQVTLSCSPISGHRSVSWYQQTPGQGLQFLFEYFSETQRNKGNFPGRFSGRQFSNSRSEMNVSTLELGDSALYLCASSPLAGAYNEQFFGPGTRLTVL.

CDR3 in amino acids: CASSLTSGRGETQYF. The DNA of the CDR3 is TGTGCCAGCAGCTTGACTAGCGGGAGAGGGGAGACCCAGTACTTC. J is TRBJ2-5 and V is TRBV11-2; 12 bases match TRBD2. After removal of 3 bases from V and 5 bases from J, the junction contained 4 bases not matched to a gene. CDR1 and CDR2 from the germline V gene are SGHAT and FQNNGV. There are 15 residues in the CDR3.

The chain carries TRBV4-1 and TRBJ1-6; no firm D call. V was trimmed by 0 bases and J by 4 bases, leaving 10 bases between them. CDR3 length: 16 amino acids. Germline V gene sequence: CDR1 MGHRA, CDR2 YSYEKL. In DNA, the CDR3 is TGCGCCAGCAGCCAAGATCCGGGAGGGTATAATTCACCCCTCCACTTT. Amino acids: CASSQDPGGYNSPLHF.

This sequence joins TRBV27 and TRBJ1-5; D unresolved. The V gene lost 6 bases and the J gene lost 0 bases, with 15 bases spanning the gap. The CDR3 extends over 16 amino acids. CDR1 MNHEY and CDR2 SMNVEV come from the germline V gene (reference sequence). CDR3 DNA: TGTGCCAGCAGCCTTCTGCCACTTAGTAGCAATCAGCCCCAGCATTTT. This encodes CASSLLPLSSNQPQHF.

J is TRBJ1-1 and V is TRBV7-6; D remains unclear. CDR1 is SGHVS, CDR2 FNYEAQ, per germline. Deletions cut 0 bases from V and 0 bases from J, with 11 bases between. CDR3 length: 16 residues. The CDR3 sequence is CASSLASSYMNTEAFF. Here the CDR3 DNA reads TGTGCCAGCAGCTTAGCGAGTTCTTATATGAACACTGAAGCTTTCTTT.